The 8 T cell receptor beta chains given below trace back to one sample, sequenced in a study of blood T cell repertoires in COVID-19 (dated by TCRdb to 2019 to 2021). Library preparation employed the immunoSEQ multiplex PCR assay. This is the immuneACCESS table as TCRdb keeps it, with only in-frame sequences that have V and J called. A part of the clones is gone; compared with another copy, unresolved V genes explain less than half, and the rest is unexplained. Present in this sample are tens of thousands of clones, roughly 85% of which were seen just once. The ten largest make up about 12% of the sample. Input material: peripheral blood. The receptors shown here come from a woman between 65 and 79 years old in a cohort sampled during active COVID-19.

This clone is a singleton in its sample. The V gene is TRBV5-1, the J gene TRBJ2-7; 13 nucleotides line up with TRBD2. This CDR3 has 15 amino acids. After removal of 5 bases from V and 3 bases from J, the junction contained 5 bases not matched to a gene. Germline V CDR1 and CDR2: SGHRS, YFSETQ. CDR3 DNA: TGCGCCAGCAGTGTAACTAGCGGGAGGGTCTACGAGCAGTACTTC. Translating gives CASSVTSGRVYEQYF.

This clone has more than one count but fewer than ten. The gene calls are TRBV4-2 and TRBJ2-7, with TRBD2 as a possible D gene (6 bases). This CDR3 is built from 15 residues. Per the germline V gene, CDR1 is LGHNA and CDR2 is YNFKEQ. Trimming removed 3 bases from V and 2 bases from J, with 14 bases in between. CDR3 nucleotide sequence: TGTGCCAGCAGCCAGACCGGGACTGGGCCCTACGAGCAGTACTTC. Translated, it gives CASSQTGTGPYEQYF.

This sequence joins TRBV5-1 and TRBJ2-7; 7 nucleotides agree with TRBD2. The CDR3 is 15 residues long. Germline V gives CDR1 SGHRS, CDR2 YFSETQ. The ends lost 2 bases at V and 4 bases at J; junction bases unmatched: 9. The CDR3 reads CASSFSGDPGYEQYF. CDR3 sequence (DNA): TGCGCCAGCAGCTTCAGCGGGGACCCGGGATACGAGCAGTACTTC.

DNA for the CDR3: TGTGCCAGCAGTTTTTTACGCGGGAGCTCCTACAATGAGCAGTTCTTC. It is translated as CASSFLRGSSYNEQFF. This chain uses TRBV28 with TRBJ2-1, with TRBD2 identical over 7 bases. The CDR3 sequence is 16 residues long. Losses at the gene ends were 3 bases for V and 0 bases for J; bases not matched to a gene: 5. Germline CDR1 is MDHEN and CDR2 is SYDVKM.

The genes are TRBV9 and TRBJ2-1; the D gene is possibly TRBD2 (6 bases). CDR1 is SGDLS and CDR2 is YYNGEE in the germline V gene. Between the trimmed V and J ends, which lost 4 bases and 9 bases, there was a span of 20 bases. CDR3 size: 15 residues. The CDR3 DNA reads as TGTGCCAGCAGCCCCTCCGCAGCGGGCTTAGGTGAGCAGTTCTTC. Amino acids: CASSPSAAGLGEQFF.

The chain uses TRBV30 and TRBJ2-2, with D possibly being TRBD1 (5 bases). Trimming removed 4 bases at V and 6 bases at J, with 12 bases between. Germline V gene lookup returns CDR1 GTSNPN and CDR2 SVGIG (reference sequence). The CDR3 runs 13 residues. The CDR3 region has the DNA TGTGCCTGGAACCGTCAGGGCCCCGGGGAGCTGTTTTTT. This translates into CAWNRQGPGELFF. The variable domain in full, with the rest retrieved from reference TRBV30 and TRBJ2-2, is SQTIHQWPATLVQPVGSPLSLECTVEGTSNPNLYWYRQAAGRGLQLLFYSVGIGQISSEVPQNLSASRPQDRQFILSSKKLLLSDSGFYLCAWNRQGPGELFFGEGSRLTVL.

The chain recombines TRBV7-2 with TRBJ2-7; possible D gene TRBD2, 6 bases. Germline loops: CDR1 SGHTA, CDR2 FQGNSA. V lost 1 base, J lost 6 bases, and 10 bases lay in between. This CDR3 region has 13 residues. CDR3 residues: CASSLGRGGEQYF. The CDR3 DNA reads TGTGCCAGCAGCTTAGGAAGGGGAGGCGAGCAGTACTTC.

This rearrangement joins TRBV29-1 to TRBJ2-3; 7 positions match TRBD2. Germline trimming cut 4 bases from V and 6 bases from J; bases unmatched to any gene: 13. The CDR3 spans 15 residues. CDR1 and CDR2 (germline): SQVTM, ANQGSEA. The CDR3, as DNA: TGCAGCGTTGCCCGGAACGGGGGGACTGGGGATACGCAGTATTTT. Translating it yields CSVARNGGTGDTQYF.